This passage covers 26 T cell receptor beta chains from one sample sequenced in a study of blood T cells in healthy people across ages. It was with a sample-barcoded 5' primer and a J-beta primer mix that a second PCR of roughly 6 to 11 cycles was run. TCRdb analysed the 5' RACE reads with MiXCR anew, one entry per CDR3 protein. The sample yields hundreds of thousands of distinct CDR3 sequences, 35% to 50% seen once. The sample taken for sequencing was blood. The receptor set was obtained from an elderly man in good health.

This chain connects TRBV30 to TRBJ1-5; no clear D gene. The CDR3 length is 13 residues. Germline CDR1 is GTSNPN and CDR2 is SVGIG (reference sequence). Between the trimmed V and J ends, which lost 2 bases and 3 bases, there was a span of 8 bases. The CDR3 DNA sequence: TGTGCCTGGAGTACTAATTCCAATCAGCCCCAGCATTTT. Translated, it gives CAWSTNSNQPQHF.

This clonotype has a single count. This chain joins TRBV27 and TRBJ1-5; possibly TRBD1 for D (5 bases). The CDR3 runs to 13 residues. The V and J ends lost 5 bases and 9 bases respectively, with 14 bases between them. CDR1 MNHEY and CDR2 SMNVEV come from the germline V gene (reference sequence). The DNA of the CDR3 is TGTGCCAGCAGTGCTCAGGGACGTCGGCCCCAGCATTTT. Its protein is CASSAQGRRPQHF.

The V and J genes are TRBV7-9 and TRBJ2-1; 9 bases line up with TRBD2. Trimming cost V 1 base and J 0 bases; bases outside gene matches: 4. This CDR3 spans 17 amino acids. Looked up from germline, CDR1 is SEHNR and CDR2 is FQNEAQ (reference sequence). CDR3 DNA sequence: TGTGCCAGCAGCTTAGGTGGCGGGAGGGTCTCCTACAATGAGCAGTTCTTC. It translates to CASSLGGGRVSYNEQFF.

The chain joins TRBV6-5 to TRBJ2-1, with 7 positions matching TRBD2. There are 17 residues in the CDR3. The ends lost 4 bases at V and 8 bases at J; junction bases unmatched: 17. The germline gives CDR1 MNHEY, CDR2 SVGAGI. CDR3 region: CASSSRGAGAGYYEQFF. The CDR3 nucleotides read TGTGCCAGCAGTTCCAGAGGTGCGGGAGCGGGTTACTATGAGCAGTTCTTC.

The V gene is TRBV4-2, the J gene TRBJ1-2; a weak D match, TRBD1 (6 bases). The CDR3 consists of 17 residues. The V end was cut by 4 bases, the J end by 4 bases, with 22 bases between. The germline CDR1 and CDR2 sequences are LGHNA and YNFKEQ. DNA of the CDR3: TGTGCCAGCAGCCTCTCCTCCCGGGACACCTATACCTATGGCTACACCTTC. This encodes CASSLSSRDTYTYGYTF.

The J gene is TRBJ1-2, the V gene TRBV7-3; tentatively, D is TRBD1 (6 bases). The CDR3 is made up of 14 amino acids. The germline V gene has CDR1 SGHTA and CDR2 FQGTGA. Trimming stripped 4 bases from V and 7 bases from J, with 16 bases between. CDR3 in amino acids: CASSSQGLFSGYTF. Written as DNA, the CDR3 is TGTGCCAGCAGCTCCCAGGGGCTATTTTCTGGCTACACCTTC.

The gene calls are TRBV20-1 and TRBJ2-4; TRBD2 matches at 9 bases. CDR3 length equals 15 residues. The ends lost 0 bases at V and 8 bases at J; junction bases unmatched: 8. Germline CDR1 is DFQATT and CDR2 is SNEGSKA (reference sequence). The CDR3 nucleotides are TGCAGTGCTAGAGATCTTGCGGGGGGGCCATACATTCAGTACTTC. It translates to CSARDLAGGPYIQYF.

This clonotype turned up a few times. V and J are TRBV20-1 and TRBJ2-1; 8 bases match TRBD2. V lost 3 bases and J lost 4; bases outside the gene matches: 11. The germline V gene encodes CDR1 DFQATT and CDR2 SNEGSKA (reference sequence). The CDR3 runs 16 residues. CDR3 in DNA: TGCAGTGCTAGCGGGACCGGGACTAGGTTGTACAATGAGCAGTTCTTC. Protein: CSASGTGTRLYNEQFF.

This clonotype was detected a few times. The V call is TRBV6-2 or TRBV6-3, the J call TRBJ2-3; 15 bases are shared with TRBD2. The CDR3 has 18 residues. V trimming: 5 bases; J trimming: 2 bases; junction bases outside the gene matches: 8. In germline, CDR1 is MNHEY, CDR2 SVGEGT. CDR3 region: CASSNRTSGRANTDTQYF. Here the CDR3 DNA reads TGTGCCAGCAGTAACCGGACTAGCGGGAGGGCCAACACAGATACGCAGTATTTT.

The chain has TRBV3-1 and TRBJ2-5, with D unclear. Germline-derived CDR1 and CDR2 are LGHDT and YNNKEL (reference sequence). Trimming removed 4 bases at V and 5 bases at J, with 14 bases between. This CDR3 spans 14 amino acids. This CDR3 reads CASSPFSRAETQYF. The CDR3 DNA follows: TGTGCCAGCAGCCCCTTCTCGAGAGCGGAGACCCAGTACTTC.

This clonotype was counted only a few times. The chain is built from TRBV11-2 and TRBJ2-1, with D perhaps TRBD2 (6 bases). Germline lookup yields CDR1 SGHAT and CDR2 FQNNGV. Trimming pared 1 base from V and 9 bases from J, leaving 10 bases between. The CDR3 contains 13 residues. The CDR3 coding sequence is TGTGCCAGCAGCTTAGGGCTAGCGTTTGAGCAGTTCTTC. This translates into CASSLGLAFEQFF.

The chain links TRBV12-3 or TRBV12-4 to TRBJ2-1; 10 nucleotides match TRBD1. The CDR3 consists of 16 residues. V was pared by 1 base and J by 4 bases, with 4 bases of the junction left unmatched. The DNA of the CDR3 is TGTGCCAGCAGTTTAGTCAGACAGGGGGCTTACAATGAGCAGTTCTTC. It encodes CASSLVRQGAYNEQFF.

This clonotype was recorded at least ten times. This rearrangement joins TRBV9 to TRBJ2-1, with D perhaps TRBD1 (5 bases). V was shortened by 4 bases and J by 5 bases, with 19 bases between the two germline ends. Germline V lookup: CDR1 SGDLS, CDR2 YYNGEE. The CDR3 length is 16 residues. This CDR3 reads CASSPTGRPFDNEQFF. Here the CDR3 DNA reads TGTGCCAGCAGCCCAACAGGACGTCCCTTCGACAATGAGCAGTTCTTC.

This rearrangement joins TRBV24-1 to TRBJ2-1, with TRBD1 matching 8 bases. Germline V gene data show CDR1 as KGHDR and CDR2 as SFDVKD. This CDR3 spans 17 amino acids. V was pared by 2 bases and J by 4 bases, with 9 bases of the junction left unmatched. Here the CDR3 DNA reads TGTGCCACCAGTGATTATATGACAGGGGAACATTACAATGAGCAGTTCTTC. It specifies CATSDYMTGEHYNEQFF.

The chain employs TRBV25-1 and TRBJ1-5, with 9 bases that match TRBD1. With 4 bases clipped from V and 0 bases from J, the junction kept 10 bases outside the gene matches. From germline, CDR1 is MGHDK and CDR2 SYGVNS. The CDR3 runs 18 residues. For the CDR3, the DNA is TGTGCCAGCAGTGGAGGGACAGGGTTTCCCTCTAGCAATCAGCCCCAGCATTTT. This gives the protein CASSGGTGFPSSNQPQHF.

The chain links TRBV7-3 to TRBJ2-4; TRBD2 matches at 7 bases. With 2 bases clipped from V and 13 bases from J, the junction kept 20 bases outside the gene matches. This CDR3 comprises 17 residues. Germline lookup yields CDR1 SGHTA and CDR2 FQGTGA. The CDR3 DNA follows: TGTGCCAGCAGCTTAGTGGGGGGGACCAAAACCTACAATGAGCAGTACTTC. Its protein product is CASSLVGGTKTYNEQYF.

The chain uses TRBV5-1 and TRBJ2-7; 14 bases match TRBD2. The CDR3 runs to 17 residues. V dropped 4 bases and J dropped 3; count of bases not matched to a gene: 9. Germline assignment: CDR1 SGHRS and CDR2 YFSETQ. The CDR3 sequence: CASSPGLAGGDRYEQYF. The CDR3 DNA reads TGCGCCAGCAGCCCCGGACTAGCGGGGGGTGATCGCTACGAGCAGTACTTC.

DNA of the CDR3: TGTGCCAGCAGTTTAGAAACAGGGGGTAATTCACCCCTCCACTTT. It is translated as CASSLETGGNSPLHF. The V and J genes are TRBV12-3 or TRBV12-4 and TRBJ1-6; 8 bases are a match to TRBD1. Trimming cost V 1 base and J 6 bases; bases outside gene matches: 2. The CDR3 runs 15 residues.

This chain links TRBV28 with TRBJ2-7, with D perhaps matching TRBD2 (7 bases). The J call could be wrong; TRBJ2-5 is a better fit for the DNA end. Germline lookup yields CDR1 MDHEN and CDR2 SYDVKM. This CDR3 is built from 15 residues. CDR3 amino acids: CASKSYWGGDETQYF. CDR3 coding DNA: TGTGCCAGCAAGTCCTATTGGGGGGGCGATGAGACCCAGTACTTC.

This chain uses TRBV27 with TRBJ2-7; D possibly matches TRBD1 or TRBD2 (5 bases each). The V end was cut by 10 bases, the J end by 6 bases, with 22 bases between. Per germline, CDR1 MNHEY and CDR2 SMNVEV (reference sequence). The CDR3 totals 14 residues. CDR3 protein: CATKVLGRGSEQYF. The CDR3 DNA sequence: TGTGCCACCAAGGTGTTGGGGCGCGGGTCCGAGCAGTACTTC.

The chain carries TRBV14 and TRBJ2-5; 9 positions agree with TRBD2. Germline V lookup: CDR1 SGHDN, CDR2 FVKESK. J lost 5 bases, V lost 1 base, and 11 bases had no gene match. There are 17 residues in the CDR3. CDR3 protein: CASSQVSAGGPWETQYF. The DNA for the CDR3 is TGTGCCAGCAGCCAAGTCTCGGCGGGAGGGCCCTGGGAGACCCAGTACTTC.

The chain is built from TRBV28 and TRBJ2-2; TRBD2 agrees at 14 bases. The CDR3 has 14 amino acids. Germline CDR1 is MDHEN and CDR2 is SYDVKM. The V gene end was trimmed by 9 bases and the J gene end by 6 bases; junction bases not matched to a gene: 3. The DNA of the CDR3 is TGTGCCAGTGGACTAGCGGGAGGTCCCGGGGAGCTGTTTTTT. Translated: CASGLAGGPGELFF.

The sample holds a few counts of this clonotype. This sequence joins TRBV7-9 and TRBJ2-2; D is ambiguous. Trimming pared 1 base from V and 3 bases from J, leaving 6 bases between. The CDR3 covers 14 residues. CDR1 is SEHNR, CDR2 FQNEAQ, per germline (reference sequence). This CDR3 is CASSLEGHTGELFF. The CDR3 DNA is TGTGCCAGCAGCTTAGAAGGACACACCGGGGAGCTGTTTTTT.

The chain is built from TRBV4-2 and TRBJ2-2, with D hard to call. V lost 5 bases, J lost 0 bases, and 16 bases lay in between. The CDR3 contains 17 residues. Germline-derived CDR1 and CDR2 are LGHNA and YNFKEQ. CDR3 in amino acids: CASSSSPQTTNTGELFF. CDR3 in DNA: TGTGCCAGCAGCTCCTCCCCGCAGACAACGAACACCGGGGAGCTGTTTTTT.

J is TRBJ2-4 and V is TRBV6-2 or TRBV6-3; D gene ambiguous. Trimming cost V 4 bases and J 0 bases, with 19 bases left between them. Germline V gives CDR1 MNHEY, CDR2 SVGEGT. The CDR3 is made up of 18 amino acids. CDR3 in DNA: TGTGCCAGCAGTTTCCGGACGGATGACGTGCTAGCCAAAAACATTCAGTACTTC. It encodes CASSFRTDDVLAKNIQYF.

The rearrangement uses TRBV25-1 and TRBJ2-1, with 7 bases fitting TRBD1. The CDR3 is 13 residues long. After removal of 6 bases from V and 8 bases from J, the junction contained 7 bases not matched to a gene. CDR1 and CDR2 from the germline V gene are MGHDK and SYGVNS. The CDR3 DNA sequence: TGTGCCAGCAGCCCGAAGGGGGCCCATGAGCAGTTCTTC. This gives the protein CASSPKGAHEQFF.